The present TCR beta chain was sequenced within a study of blood T cell repertoires in COVID-19. Study information: Acute-phase and convalescent COVID-19 samples originated in the United States, Italy and Spain. T cells, B-cell-depleted T cells, or PBMCs provided the cDNA or gDNA that served as material.

Original data processing: Amplification from reference gene primers served as the basis for estimated nucleated cell counts. Assay: immunoSEQ multiplex PCR; the TCRdb copy retains only in-frame clones and omits some. V, J and clone size are taken as reported in that table, and D and trimming were inferred from the DNA itself. The sample yields some 180,000 clones, nearly 90% seen once. It was during active infection that Seattle patients were enrolled and then longitudinally followed. The CDR3 has 14 residues. The V end was cut by 4 bases, the J end by 2 bases, with 11 bases between. Germline V gives CDR1 ENHRY, CDR2 SYGVKD.

The chain links TRBV10-3 to TRBJ1-2, with D hard to call. The source of this sequence is a man aged 50 to 59 with COVID-19, enrolled during active disease. Material: peripheral blood. The CDR3 region is CAISGGGSNYGYTF. The CDR3 DNA reads TGTGCCATCAGTGGAGGCGGGTCAAACTATGGCTACACCTTC.